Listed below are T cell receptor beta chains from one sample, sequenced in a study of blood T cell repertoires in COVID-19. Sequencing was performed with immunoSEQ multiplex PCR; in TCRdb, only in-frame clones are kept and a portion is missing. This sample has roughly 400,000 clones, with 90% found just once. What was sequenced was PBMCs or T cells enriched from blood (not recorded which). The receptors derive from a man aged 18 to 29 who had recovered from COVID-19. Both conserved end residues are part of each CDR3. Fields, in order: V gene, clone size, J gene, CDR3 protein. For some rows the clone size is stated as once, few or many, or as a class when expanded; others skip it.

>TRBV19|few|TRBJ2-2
CASSIPVGGGTGELFF
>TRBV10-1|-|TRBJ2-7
CASVARPNSYEQYF
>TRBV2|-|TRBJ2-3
CASSAFLADTQYF
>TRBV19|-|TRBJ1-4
CASTSQGVEGEKLFF
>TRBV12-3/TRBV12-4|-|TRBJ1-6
CASSLTGVTPLHF
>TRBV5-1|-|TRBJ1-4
CASSLGPQRGEKLFF
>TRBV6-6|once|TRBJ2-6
CASSYGLSSGANVLTF
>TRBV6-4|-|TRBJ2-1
CASSEQATSYNEQFF
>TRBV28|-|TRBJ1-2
CASSLLPGAGAYGYTF
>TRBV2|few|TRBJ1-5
CASSELAGGSNQPQHF
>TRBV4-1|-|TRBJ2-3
CASSQEGGYTDTQYF
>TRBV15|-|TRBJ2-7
CATSRDPGGTSYEQYF
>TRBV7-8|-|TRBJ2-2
CASSSSVWRGITGELFF
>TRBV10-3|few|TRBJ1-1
CATTPGQLNTEAFF
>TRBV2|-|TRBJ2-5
CASSVERAETQYF
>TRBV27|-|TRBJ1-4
CASSRSPRGSEKLFF
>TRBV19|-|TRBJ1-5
CASIGVTGNQPQHF
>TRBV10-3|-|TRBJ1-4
CAISDRGPGEKLFF
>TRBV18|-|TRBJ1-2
CASSSRGGEGYTF
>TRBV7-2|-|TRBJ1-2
CASSLVAGTNYGYTF
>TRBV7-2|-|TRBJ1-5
CASSLAGGVTQHF
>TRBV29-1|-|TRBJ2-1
CSVEDPQRENYEQFF
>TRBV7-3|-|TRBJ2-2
CASSPKIALNTGELFF
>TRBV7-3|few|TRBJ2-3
CASSLGAGGSTDTQYF
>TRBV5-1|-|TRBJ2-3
CASSLTGTDTQYF
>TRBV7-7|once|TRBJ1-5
CASSLDWDQPQHF
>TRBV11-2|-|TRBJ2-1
CASSLVNRGSYNEQFF
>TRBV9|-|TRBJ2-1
CASSVGDTSYNEQFF
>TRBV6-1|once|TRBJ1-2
CASSEAQAGDYGYTF
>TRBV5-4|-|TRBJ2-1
CASSEGLAGGIDEQFF
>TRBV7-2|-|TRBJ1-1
CASSPLGGETEAFF
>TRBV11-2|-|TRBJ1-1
CASSAIRGPNTEAFF
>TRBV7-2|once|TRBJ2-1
CASSLDWYNEQFF
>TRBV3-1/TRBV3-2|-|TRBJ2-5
CASSLRGVAGYQETQYF
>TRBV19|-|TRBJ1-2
CASSIRGIDGYTF